These 22 T cell receptor beta chains originate from one sample sequenced in a study of naive and memory T cell subsets. The beta constant-region primer was an equimolar mix of two oligonucleotides covering TRBC1 and TRBC2. Four rounds of PCR amplified the ligated cDNA using nested alpha and beta constant-region primers plus SP2. TCRdb recomputed calls from the UMI-ligation and nested PCR reads with MiXCR, one row per CDR3 protein. Of 120,000 or so distinct CDR3 sequences listed, approximately 37% are singletons. The sequencing sample was made of central memory CD4+ T cells from blood. These receptor sequences come from a human donor in good health.

This rearrangement joins TRBV12-3 or TRBV12-4 to TRBJ1-2; 7 nucleotides agree with TRBD1. Losses at the gene ends were 6 bases for V and 7 bases for J; bases not matched to a gene: 11. The CDR3 spans 14 residues. The CDR3: CASSLGGREAGYTF. CDR3 nucleotides: TGTGCCAGCAGCCTAGGGGGCAGGGAGGCTGGCTACACCTTC.

V usage is TRBV5-1 and J usage is TRBJ1-2; TRBD1 might be the D (6 bases). The germline V and J ends were trimmed by 5 bases and 0 bases, with 11 bases remaining between them. The germline CDR1 and CDR2 sequences are SGHRS and YFSETQ. This CDR3 region has 14 residues. CDR3 loop: CASRWTDANYGYTF. CDR3 nucleotide sequence: TGCGCCAGCAGATGGACAGACGCTAACTATGGCTACACCTTC.

V and J are TRBV29-1 and TRBJ2-3; 9 bases fit TRBD2. The germline gives CDR1 SQVTM, CDR2 ANQGSEA. V shed 4 bases and J 3 bases; nucleotides not matched to a gene: 8. The CDR3 sequence is 15 residues long. CDR3 amino acids: CSVGIAGVSTDTQYF. The CDR3 DNA is TGCAGCGTTGGGATAGCGGGAGTTAGTACAGATACGCAGTATTTT.

This clonotype has a handful of counts. The chain joins TRBV6-6 to TRBJ1-3; D unresolved. The CDR3 sequence is 11 residues long. V lost 5 bases and J lost 8, with 7 bases in between. CDR1 and CDR2 (germline): MNHNY, SVGAGI (reference sequence). This CDR3 is CASSREYTIYF. The CDR3 DNA is TGTGCCAGCAGTCGGGAGTACACCATATATTTT.

V gene TRBV4-3 combines with J gene TRBJ2-1; 8 bases are a match to TRBD1. The CDR3 extends over 17 amino acids. Germline V lookup: CDR1 LGHNA, CDR2 YSLEER. The ends lost 3 bases at V and 4 bases at J; junction bases unmatched: 11. CDR3 nucleotides: TGCGCCAGCAGCCAGGGAAGCATCGGGACAGGATACAATGAGCAGTTCTTC. Amino acid sequence: CASSQGSIGTGYNEQFF.

This clonotype was picked up a small number of times. The chain carries TRBV9 and TRBJ2-2, with 9 nucleotides matching TRBD2. The germline V gene encodes CDR1 SGDLS and CDR2 YYNGEE. Germline trimming cut 3 bases from V and 7 bases from J; bases unmatched to any gene: 4. The CDR3 sequence is 14 residues long. The chain's CDR3 is CASSGLAADGELFF. As DNA, the CDR3 is TGTGCCAGCAGCGGACTAGCGGCCGACGGGGAGCTGTTTTTT. Complete variable domain (other parts from reference TRBV9 and TRBJ2-2): DSGVTQTPKHLITATGQRVTLRCSPRSGDLSVYWYQQSLDQGLQFLIQYYNGEERAKGNILERFSAQQFPDLHSELNLSSLELGDSALYFCASSGLAADGELFFGEGSRLTVL.

This clonotype turned up a few times. V gene TRBV29-1 combines with J gene TRBJ2-3; D unclear. Germline-derived CDR1 and CDR2 are SQVTM and ANQGSEA. This CDR3 region has 14 residues. V dropped 4 bases and J dropped 2 bases, with 13 bases sitting between them. The CDR3 loop reads CSVGGIGNTDTQYF. The CDR3 DNA sequence: TGCAGCGTTGGGGGTATTGGGAACACAGATACGCAGTATTTT.

The chain links TRBV2 to TRBJ2-2, with 11 positions matching TRBD2. The CDR3 runs 16 residues. V lost 3 bases, J lost 4 bases, and 4 bases stayed unmatched. The V gene's germline CDR1 is SNHLY and CDR2 FYNNEI. The chain's CDR3 is CASSDLGTSGTGELFF. The DNA of the CDR3 is TGTGCCAGCAGTGATCTCGGGACTAGCGGCACCGGGGAGCTGTTTTTT.

This clonotype turned up a few times. This chain links TRBV10-3 with TRBJ2-7; TRBD1 agrees at 7 bases. The CDR3 contains 11 residues. V was clipped by 4 bases and J by 13 bases; unmatched bases: 7. The V gene's germline CDR1 is ENHRY and CDR2 SYGVKD. The CDR3 bases are TGTGCCATCAGTGTTGACAGGGTGACATACTTC. Its translation: CAISVDRVTYF.

This clonotype was counted a few times. This chain links TRBV28 with TRBJ2-7, with 10 nucleotides matching TRBD1. With 5 bases clipped from V and 2 bases from J, the junction kept 6 bases outside the gene matches. The CDR3 consists of 15 residues. CDR1 is MDHEN, CDR2 SYDVKM, per germline. This CDR3 is CASSRGDRGPYEQYF. The CDR3 DNA reads as TGTGCCAGCAGTCGAGGGGACAGGGGTCCCTACGAGCAGTACTTC. The full variable domain, completed using reference TRBV28 and TRBJ2-7, is DVKVTQSSRYLVKRTGEKVFLECVQDMDHENMFWYRQDPGLGLRLIYFSYDVKMKEKGDIPEGYSVSREKKERFSLILESASTNQTSMYLCASSRGDRGPYEQYFGPGTRLTVT.

A note on this clonotype: One junction end does not reproduce the germline sequence, and a read error may be involved. V and J are TRBV5-1 and TRBJ2-1; 7 nucleotides agree with TRBD2. The CDR3 length is 14 residues. The germline V gene has CDR1 SGHRS and CDR2 YFSETQ. The chain's CDR3 is CASSLSGAQNEQLF. CDR3 sequence (DNA): TGCGCCAGCAGCTTAAGCGGGGCCCAGAATGAGCAGCTCTTC.

This chain links TRBV4-1 with TRBJ1-5, with D maybe TRBD1 (5 bases). V was clipped by 1 base and J by 5 bases, with 18 bases between them. The CDR3 consists of 17 residues. The germline CDR1 and CDR2 sequences are MGHRA and YSYEKL. In DNA, the CDR3 is TGCGCCAGCAGCCAAGGGGGCTTCGGTGGGGGTCATCAGCCCCAGCATTTT. It specifies CASSQGGFGGGHQPQHF.

This clonotype was counted ten times or more. V gene TRBV7-2 combines with J gene TRBJ1-5, with D perhaps matching TRBD1 (5 bases). The CDR3 is made up of 17 amino acids. Germline CDR1 reads SGHTA; CDR2 reads FQGNSA. Trimming shortened V by 5 bases and J by 11 bases, and 28 bases separated the two germline ends. CDR3 in DNA: TGTGCCAGCAGCCCTTCGCCGTGGAGGGGATCTCGTGTGGCCCAGCATTTT. It translates to CASSPSPWRGSRVAQHF. Looking up the rest from reference TRBV7-2 and TRBJ1-5 gives the full variable domain: GAGVSQSPSNKVTEKGKDVELRCDPISGHTALYWYRQSLGQGLEFLIYFQGNSAPDKSGLPSDRFSAERTGGSVSTLTIQRTQQEDSAVYLCASSPSPWRGSRVAQHFGDGTRLSIL.

The gene calls are TRBV28 and TRBJ1-5, with D maybe TRBD1 (5 bases). CDR3 size: 16 residues. CDR1 is MDHEN and CDR2 is SYDVKM in the germline V gene. Trimming left V 7 bases short and J 0 bases short, with 16 bases between. The CDR3 is CASIQPGAGSNQPQHF. The DNA of the CDR3 is TGTGCCAGCATCCAACCCGGGGCAGGTAGCAATCAGCCCCAGCATTTT.

This clonotype was seen a few times. The V and J genes are TRBV7-6 and TRBJ2-5, with D tentatively TRBD1 or TRBD2 (5 bases each). Looked up from germline, CDR1 is SGHVS and CDR2 is FNYEAQ. V was clipped by 1 base and J by 3 bases, with 15 bases between them. This CDR3 comprises 16 residues. In DNA, the CDR3 is TGTGCCAGCAGCTTAGGAGCCAGGGAGTCGAAAGAGACCCAGTACTTC. The encoded protein is CASSLGARESKETQYF.

This clonotype was counted between two and nine times. This chain uses TRBV19 with TRBJ2-1; D remains unclear. CDR1 LNHDA and CDR2 SQIVND come from the germline V gene (reference sequence). The CDR3 runs to 17 residues. V lost 0 bases to trimming and J lost 6 bases, with 18 bases between them. CDR3: CASSIDLLGTASNEQFF. The CDR3 DNA sequence: TGTGCCAGTAGTATAGATCTATTGGGTACGGCGAGCAATGAGCAGTTCTTC.

This clonotype came up a few times. J is TRBJ2-3 and V is TRBV28; 8 bases map to TRBD2. The CDR3 loop spans 16 amino acids. CDR1 is MDHEN and CDR2 is SYDVKM in the germline V gene. The V and J ends lost 2 bases and 0 bases, in that order; junction bases with no gene match: 4. The CDR3 spells CASSLGASGSTDTQYF. DNA for the CDR3: TGTGCCAGCAGTTTAGGGGCTAGCGGGAGCACAGATACGCAGTATTTT.

V gene TRBV10-3 combines with J gene TRBJ1-2; D possibly corresponds to TRBD1 (5 bases). This CDR3 has 13 amino acids. The V end was cut by 6 bases, the J end by 5 bases, with 13 bases between. Germline V gives CDR1 ENHRY, CDR2 SYGVKD. CDR3 sequence: CAIRGDRGYGYTF. CDR3 in DNA: TGTGCCATCAGGGGGGATCGGGGTTATGGCTACACCTTC.

This clonotype was observed at least ten times. This chain connects TRBV7-9 to TRBJ2-3, with D unclear. Germline V lookup: CDR1 SEHNR, CDR2 FQNEAQ (reference sequence). The V end lost 1 base, the J end lost 2 bases, and 4 bases lay between the germline ends. The CDR3 is made up of 13 amino acids. CDR3 sequence (DNA): TGTGCCAGCAGCTTAGGACACACAGATACGCAGTATTTT. Its translation is CASSLGHTDTQYF.

The V and J genes are TRBV7-8 and TRBJ2-7, with D unresolved. The germline V and J ends were trimmed by 1 base and 2 bases, with 6 bases remaining between them. CDR3 length: 13 amino acids. Germline-derived CDR1 and CDR2 are SGHVS and FQNEAQ. The CDR3, as DNA: TGTGCCAGCAGCTTAGGGGAAACCTACGAGCAGTACTTC. Residues: CASSLGETYEQYF.

The gene calls are TRBV12-3 or TRBV12-4 and TRBJ1-5; TRBD1 agrees at 9 bases. The CDR3 totals 17 residues. V was clipped by 5 bases and J by 2 bases; unmatched bases: 10. In DNA, the CDR3 is TGTGCCAGCAGTCCCGGGACAGGGTTTCTCCGCAATCAGCCCCAGCATTTT. It is translated as CASSPGTGFLRNQPQHF.

The genes are TRBV20-1 and TRBJ2-7; tentatively, D is TRBD1 or TRBD2 (5 bases each). Germline V gene sequence: CDR1 DFQATT, CDR2 SNEGSKA (reference sequence). The CDR3 is 16 residues long. Deletions cut 6 bases from V and 2 bases from J, with 23 bases between. Written as DNA, the CDR3 is TGCAGTGCCATAGGCGAGGGGTGGTCAGGGACCTACGAGCAGTACTTC. Translated, it gives CSAIGEGWSGTYEQYF.